The clone carrying this T cell receptor beta chain was seen ten or more times. What it recognizes is unknown. The data are from a study of human T cells and chemical hapten exposure. Notes on the study in general: With DPC sensitization, TCRs exceeding 1 in 1000 frequency showed no change. Relative to controls, expanded TCRs formed significantly more large CDR3 similarity clusters.

This CDR3 has 12 amino acids. The germline V and J ends were trimmed by 2 bases and 16 bases, with 12 bases remaining between them. CDR1 is LGHDT, CDR2 YNNKEL, per germline (reference sequence). The library attached unique molecular identifiers to individual cDNA molecules. Using its own MiXCR run on the RACE reads, TCRdb lists one record per CDR3 protein. The table has 280,000 or so distinct CDR3 sequences, roughly 7.4% seen once. The time point: pre-sensitization, week 0. Treatment noted: therapeutic diphenylcyclopropenone sensitization with weekly scalp DPC. Suited to DPC and affected by alopecia, the donors ranged from 18 to 70 years old.

The genes are TRBV3-1 and TRBJ1-6; possibly TRBD1 for D (5 bases). The source material was whole blood, sampled in connection with sensitization to the hapten diphenylcyclopropenone (DPC). This TCR was sampled from a man aged 18 to 29 with alopecia areata. Some clones in this sample may be carry-over from other donors' samples. The CDR3 coding sequence is TGTGCCAGCAGCCAAAAGGACAAGTCACTCCACTTT. Its translation: CASSQKDKSLHF.